What follows are 29 T cell receptor beta chains derived from one specimen sequenced in a study of T-cell memory formation after mild COVID-19 (dated by TCRdb to the early 2020s). Receptor libraries were prepared by 5' RACE. TCRdb lists the instrument as Illumina NovaSeq 6000. The public reads were run again by TCRdb, first through fastp at Q25 and then through MiXCR, and only productive beta chains were kept. Here each entry gathers all rows of one CDR3 protein and keeps the most common genes and DNA. The sample table shows 250,000 to 400,000 distinct CDR3 sequences, and 14% are seen once. The ten largest clones add up to roughly 21% of the sample. Sequenced: PBMCs or a T cell subset sorted from them (not recorded which). These receptors came from a man aged 18 to 29 who had mild COVID-19 (a few samples of this study predate the infection). The sample titles of this study are shuffled in the database, so cell type and time point are left out; the donor was told from shared clones.

The chain links TRBV5-5 to TRBJ2-5; the D is unclear. Germline CDR1 SGHKS, CDR2 YYEKEE (reference sequence). V lost 2 bases, J lost 5 bases, and 13 bases lay in between. CDR3 length: 14 residues. CDR3 protein: CASSFGRPLETQYF. Written as DNA, the CDR3 is TGTGCCAGCAGCTTCGGTAGGCCCTTGGAGACCCAGTACTTC.

At least ten counts were recorded for this clonotype. This rearrangement joins TRBV12-3 or TRBV12-4 to TRBJ2-5, with D maybe TRBD1 (5 bases). V dropped 3 bases and J dropped 1 base, with 12 bases sitting between them. The length of the CDR3 is 15 residues. The DNA for the CDR3 is TGTGCCAGCAGTTTCCCAGGGATAGGCCAAGAGACCCAGTACTTC. Translated, it gives CASSFPGIGQETQYF.

J is TRBJ2-3 and V is TRBV12-3 or TRBV12-4; no firm D call. V gave up 2 bases and J gave up 4 bases, with 7 bases separating them. The CDR3 has 13 amino acids. The CDR3 DNA sequence: TGTGCCAGCAGTTTATTCGGCCCAGATACGCAGTATTTT. Translating it yields CASSLFGPDTQYF.

This clonotype was seen more than once but under ten times. The chain couples TRBV7-9 to TRBJ2-7; maybe TRBD1 (6 bases). The length of the CDR3 is 13 residues. V lost 8 bases, J lost 1 base, and 12 bases lay in between. Germline CDR1 and CDR2: SEHNR and FQNEAQ (reference sequence). The DNA for the CDR3 is TGTGCCAGCGGTCCCGGGACATCCTACGAGCAGTACGTC. Its protein product is CASGPGTSYEQYV.

This clonotype was counted only a few times. V is TRBV7-9 and J is TRBJ2-5; 7 nucleotides align to TRBD1. Germline assignment: CDR1 SEHNR and CDR2 FQNEAQ (reference sequence). J lost 2 bases, V lost 5 bases, and 11 bases had no gene match. The CDR3 is 16 amino acids. The CDR3 coding sequence is TGTGCCAGCAGCGGAACAGGGGAAGCCCCGCAAGAGACCCAGTACTTC. This codes for CASSGTGEAPQETQYF.

The gene calls are TRBV7-8 and TRBJ2-5, with D perhaps TRBD1 or TRBD2 (5 bases each). CDR1 SGHVS and CDR2 FQNEAQ come from the germline V gene. Trimming removed 6 bases at V and 4 bases at J, with 18 bases between. There are 15 residues in the CDR3. The DNA for the CDR3 is TGTGCCAGCAGGTCTCTCCAGGGAGCTCTAGAGACCCAGTACTTC. It codes for CASRSLQGALETQYF. The variable domain in full, completed from reference TRBV7-8 and TRBJ2-5, reads GAGVSQSPRYKVAKRGQDVALRCDPISGHVSLFWYQQALGQGPEFLTYFQNEAQLDKSGLPSDRFFAERPEGSVSTLKIQRTQQEDSAVYLCASRSLQGALETQYFGPGTRLLVL.

The chain has TRBV29-1 and TRBJ2-7, with 7 bases that match TRBD2. Trimming took 4 bases from V and 5 from J; bases not matched to a gene: 5. The CDR3 has 12 amino acids. Germline V gene sequence: CDR1 SQVTM, CDR2 ANQGSEA. This chain's CDR3 is CSVVKGGDEQYF. The CDR3 bases are TGCAGCGTTGTTAAGGGAGGGGACGAGCAGTACTTC.

The gene calls are TRBV20-1 and TRBJ2-5; 9 bases agree with TRBD2. The CDR3 consists of 16 residues. The V segment lost 1 base and the J segment 6 bases; nucleotides outside the gene matches: 12. Germline-derived CDR1 and CDR2 are DFQATT and SNEGSKA (reference sequence). CDR3 region: CSARADRAGGVKTQYF. In nucleotides, the CDR3 is TGCAGTGCTAGAGCAGATCGAGCGGGAGGAGTTAAGACCCAGTACTTC.

The chain employs TRBV7-2 and TRBJ1-6; 8 bases fit TRBD1. The CDR3 sequence is 13 residues long. Germline-derived CDR1 and CDR2 are SGHTA and FQGNSA. V dropped 6 bases and J dropped 9; count of bases not matched to a gene: 4. This chain's CDR3 is CASRTGQGSPLHF. The DNA of the CDR3 is TGTGCCAGCAGGACCGGACAGGGTTCACCCCTCCACTTT.

The rearrangement links TRBV4-2 to TRBJ1-5, with a weak D call TRBD1 (6 bases). Germline V lookup: CDR1 LGHNA, CDR2 YNFKEQ. This CDR3 has 18 amino acids. With 0 bases removed from V and 0 bases from J, the gap between germline ends came to 15 bases. The CDR3 bases are TGTGCCAGCAGCCAAGATCGCCAGGGGAGGGGTAGCAATCAGCCCCAGCATTTT. Translating it yields CASSQDRQGRGSNQPQHF.

This chain uses TRBV7-9 with TRBJ2-1, with D perhaps TRBD2 (5 bases). The CDR3 consists of 13 residues. CDR1 SEHNR and CDR2 FQNEAQ come from the germline V gene (reference sequence). V shed 4 bases and J shed 7 bases, with 11 bases lying between them. The CDR3 loop reads CASSSGSGNEQFF. DNA of the CDR3: TGTGCCAGCAGCTCTGGGTCGGGGAATGAGCAGTTCTTC.

The CDR3 DNA is TGTGCCAGCACCTTACAGGGGGGAAGCAATCAGCCCCAGCATTTT. This translates into CASTLQGGSNQPQHF. The chain carries TRBV6-6 and TRBJ1-5, with 8 bases matching TRBD1. The CDR3 is made up of 15 amino acids. V lost 7 bases to trimming and J lost 1 base; unmatched junction nucleotides: 6. CDR1 and CDR2 (germline): MNHNY, SVGAGI (reference sequence).

This clonotype was found many times. The V gene is TRBV28, the J gene TRBJ2-1; TRBD2 matches at 11 bases. Trimming took 2 bases from V and 8 from J; bases not matched to a gene: 8. Germline values: CDR1 MDHEN, CDR2 SYDVKM. CDR3 length: 16 residues. CDR3 nucleotide sequence: TGTGCCAGCAGTTTAGGCTTAGCGGGGGGGCCCGATGAGCAGTTCTTC. This gives the protein CASSLGLAGGPDEQFF.

This clonotype occurred a few times. The chain links TRBV20-1 to TRBJ2-2; the match to TRBD1 covers 7 bases. Germline lookup yields CDR1 DFQATT and CDR2 SNEGSKA (reference sequence). Unmatched junction bases numbered 2, after V lost 2 bases and J lost 5 bases. The CDR3 spans 13 residues. The CDR3 loop reads CSARQGVTGELFF. Written as DNA, the CDR3 is TGCAGTGCTAGACAGGGGGTGACCGGGGAGCTGTTTTTT.

The chain uses TRBV7-2 and TRBJ1-3, with D hard to call. In germline, CDR1 is SGHTA, CDR2 FQGNSA. This CDR3 spans 16 amino acids. V lost 1 base and J 7 bases, leaving 17 bases between the germline ends. CDR3 amino acids: CASSLGGVPAGNTIYF. CDR3 nucleotide sequence: TGTGCCAGCAGCTTAGGCGGCGTCCCTGCGGGCAACACCATATATTTT.

This clonotype was seen more than once but under ten times. V gene TRBV11-2 combines with J gene TRBJ2-7; 10 bases are a match to TRBD1. In germline, CDR1 is SGHAT, CDR2 FQNNGV. V was pared by 6 bases and J by 3 bases, with 14 bases of the junction left unmatched. This CDR3 comprises 17 residues. CDR3 residues: CASSRFPDRGHGYEQYV. CDR3 DNA sequence: TGTGCCAGCAGTCGATTCCCAGACAGGGGGCATGGCTACGAGCAGTACGTC.

The gene calls are TRBV9 and TRBJ1-3; TRBD1 matches 7 bases. Trimming cost V 2 bases and J 10 bases; bases outside gene matches: 12. The CDR3 sequence is 15 residues long. In germline, CDR1 is SGDLS, CDR2 YYNGEE. In DNA form, the CDR3 reads TGTGCCAGCAGCGTTGACAGGGCGAGGGGCCGGACCATATATTTT. This codes for CASSVDRARGRTIYF.

This clonotype was counted a few times. V and J are TRBV7-9 and TRBJ2-5; 8 bases are a match to TRBD1. Trimming took 4 bases from V and 5 from J; bases not matched to a gene: 9. CDR1 is SEHNR, CDR2 FQNEAQ, per germline (reference sequence). This CDR3 spans 15 amino acids. The CDR3 nucleotides read TGTGCCAGCAGCTCCCGGGACAGGCTGTGGGAGACCCAGTACTTC. Its translation: CASSSRDRLWETQYF.

This clonotype appeared many times. The chain has TRBV5-1 and TRBJ2-3; unclear D gene. The CDR3 sequence is 14 residues long. Germline loops: CDR1 SGHRS, CDR2 YFSETQ. V dropped 1 base and J dropped 2 bases, with 8 bases sitting between them. Written as DNA, the CDR3 is TGCGCCAGCAGCTTGCGTCCATCCACAGATACGCAGTATTTT. Translating it yields CASSLRPSTDTQYF.

The V call is TRBV6-1, the J call TRBJ1-1, with TRBD1 matching 8 bases. J gave up 9 bases and V 2 bases, and 2 bases lay outside the gene matches. Per the germline V gene, CDR1 is MNHNS and CDR2 is SASEGT. CDR3 length: 12 amino acids. CDR3 sequence reads: CASSETRGQAFF. The CDR3 bases are TGTGCCAGCAGTGAAACCAGGGGGCAAGCTTTCTTT.

This clonotype was recorded a few times. The chain links TRBV2 to TRBJ2-2, with TRBD1 matching 9 bases. V trimming: 4 bases; J trimming: 5 bases; junction bases outside the gene matches: 2. Germline V gives CDR1 SNHLY, CDR2 FYNNEI. The CDR3 extends over 14 amino acids. CDR3 nucleotide sequence: TGTGCCAGCAGTGGACAGGGGGAAACCGGGGAGCTGTTTTTT. Protein: CASSGQGETGELFF.

As regards this clonotype: Given a much more abundant clone one base away, this may be a read error. This rearrangement joins TRBV14 to TRBJ2-1; 11 bases match TRBD2. This CDR3 comprises 15 residues. With V trimmed by 1 base and J by 5 bases, 1 base remained unmatched. From germline, CDR1 is SGHDN and CDR2 FVKESK. The CDR3 reads CASSQGLAGNNEQFF. The CDR3 DNA is TGTGCCAGCAGCCAAGGACTAGCGGGGAACAATGAGCAGTTCTTC.

This clonotype was observed a few times. The chain links TRBV5-6 to TRBJ2-7, with TRBD2 as a possible D gene (6 bases). This CDR3 spans 12 amino acids. The ends were cut back, 3 bases at V and 6 bases at J, with 10 bases in the middle. Per germline, CDR1 SGHDT and CDR2 YYEEEE. The chain's CDR3 is CASSWGVREQYV. Here the CDR3 DNA reads TGTGCCAGCAGCTGGGGGGTCCGCGAGCAGTACGTC.

This clonotype was seen repeatedly, ten times or more. The gene calls are TRBV5-1 and TRBJ2-3; the match to TRBD2 covers 11 bases. After removal of 1 base from V and 6 bases from J, the junction contained 10 bases not matched to a gene. Germline lookup yields CDR1 SGHRS and CDR2 YFSETQ. CDR3 size: 17 residues. Here the CDR3 DNA reads TGCGCCAGCAGCTTGACCTTTAGCGGGGGGGCCTCGGATACGCAGTATTTT. Translating it yields CASSLTFSGGASDTQYF.

This clonotype has a handful of counts. The chain has TRBV12-3 or TRBV12-4 and TRBJ2-2; maybe TRBD1 (5 bases). The CDR3 sequence is 14 residues long. Trimming pared 4 bases from V and 1 base from J, leaving 7 bases between. The CDR3 DNA reads as TGTGCCAGCAGTTACAGGCAGAACACCGGGGAGCTGTTTTTT. It yields the protein CASSYRQNTGELFF.

This clonotype was counted many times. The V and J genes are TRBV5-1 and TRBJ2-3; TRBD1 aligns across 9 bases. With V trimmed by 4 bases and J by 3 bases, 6 bases remained unmatched. The germline gives CDR1 SGHRS, CDR2 YFSETQ. The CDR3 is made up of 15 amino acids. The CDR3 DNA sequence: TGCGCCAGCAGCCCCGGGACAGGGAGTACAGATACGCAGTATTTT. Its translation is CASSPGTGSTDTQYF.

This chain connects TRBV7-2 to TRBJ1-2; maybe TRBD1 (5 bases). The CDR3 extends over 14 amino acids. V dropped 5 bases and J dropped 3 bases, with 13 bases sitting between them. Looked up from germline, CDR1 is SGHTA and CDR2 is FQGNSA. CDR3 sequence: CASSPGALDYGYTF. The CDR3 DNA sequence: TGTGCCAGCAGCCCCGGGGCCTTGGACTATGGCTACACCTTC.

The chain joins TRBV11-2 to TRBJ2-1, with TRBD1 matching over 7 bases. The germline V gene encodes CDR1 SGHAT and CDR2 FQNNGV. The V segment lost 5 bases and the J segment 0 bases; nucleotides outside the gene matches: 7. CDR3 length equals 16 residues. The CDR3: CASSRTRDSSYNEQFF. CDR3 DNA: TGTGCCAGCAGCCGCACCCGGGACAGCTCCTACAATGAGCAGTTCTTC.

This clonotype was counted between two and nine times. The V and J genes are TRBV29-1 and TRBJ2-7; D remains ambiguous. V was shortened by 1 base and J by 2 bases, with 9 bases between the two germline ends. The CDR3 loop spans 13 amino acids. In germline, CDR1 is SQVTM, CDR2 ANQGSEA. Written as DNA, the CDR3 is TGCAGCGTTGAAGGTCGATTCACCTACGAGCAGTACTTC. Translating it yields CSVEGRFTYEQYF.